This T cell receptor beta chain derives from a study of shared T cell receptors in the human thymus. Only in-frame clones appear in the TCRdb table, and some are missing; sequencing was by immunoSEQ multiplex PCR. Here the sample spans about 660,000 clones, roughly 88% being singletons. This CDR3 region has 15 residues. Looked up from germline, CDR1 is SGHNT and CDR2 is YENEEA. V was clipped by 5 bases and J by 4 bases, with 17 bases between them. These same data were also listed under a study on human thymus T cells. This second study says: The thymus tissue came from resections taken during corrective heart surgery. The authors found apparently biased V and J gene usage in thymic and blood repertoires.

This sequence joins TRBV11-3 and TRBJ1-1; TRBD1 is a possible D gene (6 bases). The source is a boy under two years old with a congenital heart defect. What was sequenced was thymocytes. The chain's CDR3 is CASSRQQGVGTEAFF. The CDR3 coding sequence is TGTGCCAGCAGCCGGCAACAGGGTGTGGGCACTGAAGCTTTCTTT.